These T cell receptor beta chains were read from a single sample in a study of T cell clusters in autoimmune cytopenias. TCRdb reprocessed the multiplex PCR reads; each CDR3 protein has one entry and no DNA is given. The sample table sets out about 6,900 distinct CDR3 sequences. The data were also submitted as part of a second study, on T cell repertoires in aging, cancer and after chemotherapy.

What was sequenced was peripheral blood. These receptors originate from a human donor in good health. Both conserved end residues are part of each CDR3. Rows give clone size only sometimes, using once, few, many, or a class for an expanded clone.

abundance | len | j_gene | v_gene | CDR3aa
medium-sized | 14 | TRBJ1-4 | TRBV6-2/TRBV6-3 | CASSRTGASEKLFF
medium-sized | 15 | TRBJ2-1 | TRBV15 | CATSRDRGPYNEQFF
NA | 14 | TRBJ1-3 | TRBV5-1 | CASSLGVTGNTIYF
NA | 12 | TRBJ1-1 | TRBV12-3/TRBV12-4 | CASSQPGTEAFF
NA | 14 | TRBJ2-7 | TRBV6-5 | CASRLTGPPREQYF
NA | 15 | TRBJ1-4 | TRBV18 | CASSPRTGLNEKLFF
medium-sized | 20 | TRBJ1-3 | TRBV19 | CASSIWGTGGHPRSGNTIYF
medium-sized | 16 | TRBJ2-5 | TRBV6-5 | CASTPRTSGGDETQYF
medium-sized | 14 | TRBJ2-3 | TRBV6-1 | CASLDSPDTDTQYF
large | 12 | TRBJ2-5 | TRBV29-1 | CSVATSGETQYF
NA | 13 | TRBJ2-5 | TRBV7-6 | CASCTRIEETQYF
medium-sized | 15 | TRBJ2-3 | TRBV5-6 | CASSQDPDRADTQYF
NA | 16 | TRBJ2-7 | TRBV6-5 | CASSPTGRGVSYEQYF
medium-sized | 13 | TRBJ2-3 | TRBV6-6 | CASSRGGPDTQYF
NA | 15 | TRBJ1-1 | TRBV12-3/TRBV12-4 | CASSLEGVLNTEAFF
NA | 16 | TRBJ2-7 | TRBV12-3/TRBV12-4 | CASSYASGTGSYEQYF
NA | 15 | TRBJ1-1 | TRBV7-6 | CASSLDSFMNTEAFF
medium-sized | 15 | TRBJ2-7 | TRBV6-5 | CASRQLAGLPYEQYF
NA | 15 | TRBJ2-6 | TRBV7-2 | CASSLAVSGANVLTF
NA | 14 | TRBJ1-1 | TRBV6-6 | CASSYADRVTEAFF
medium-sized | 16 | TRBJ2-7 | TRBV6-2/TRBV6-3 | CASSYSPGQPWNEQYF
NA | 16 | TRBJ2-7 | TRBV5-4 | CASSHLGGLLSYEQYF
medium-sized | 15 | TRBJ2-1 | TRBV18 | CASSPLAGGRNEQFF